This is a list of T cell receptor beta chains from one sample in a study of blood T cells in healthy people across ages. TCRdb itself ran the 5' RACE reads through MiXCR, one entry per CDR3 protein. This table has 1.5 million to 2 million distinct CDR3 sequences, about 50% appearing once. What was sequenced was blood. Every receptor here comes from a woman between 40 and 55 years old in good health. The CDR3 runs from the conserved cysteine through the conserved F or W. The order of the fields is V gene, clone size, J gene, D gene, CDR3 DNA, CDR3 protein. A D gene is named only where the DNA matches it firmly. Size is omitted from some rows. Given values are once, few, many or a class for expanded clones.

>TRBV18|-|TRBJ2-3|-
TGTGCCAGCTCACCAAACGGGGGGACAAGCACAGATACGCAGTATTTT
CASSPNGGTSTDTQYF
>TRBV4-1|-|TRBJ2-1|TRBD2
TGCGCCAGCAGCCAAGAGGAACTAGCGGGGAGGGATGAGCAGTTCTTC
CASSQEELAGRDEQFF
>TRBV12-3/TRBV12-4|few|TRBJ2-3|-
TGTGCCAGCACTCAAGGTGGGGGGCCTAGCACAGATACGCAGTATTTT
CASTQGGGPSTDTQYF
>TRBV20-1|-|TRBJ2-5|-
TGCAGTGCTAGAGAGGTTTGGGGGGTCAACCAAGAGACCCAGTACTTC
CSAREVWGVNQETQYF
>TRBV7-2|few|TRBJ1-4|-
TGTGCCAGCAGCTTAGGAGGGGTGCGGACTAATGAAAAACTGTTTTTT
CASSLGGVRTNEKLFF
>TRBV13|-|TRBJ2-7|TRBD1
TGTGCCAGCAGCTTGAGGGACAGGGAGAGGGAGCAGTACTTC
CASSLRDREREQYF
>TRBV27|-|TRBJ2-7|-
TGTGCCAGCAGTTTAATCGGTGGTGCTTCCGAGAGCGAGCAGTACTTC
CASSLIGGASESEQYF
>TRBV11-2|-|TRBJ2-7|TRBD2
TGTGCCAGCAGCTTCCGACTAGCGGGCTCAAATGAGCAGTACTTC
CASSFRLAGSNEQYF
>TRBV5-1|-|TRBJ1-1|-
TGCGCCAGCGGGTACACAGGAGACACTGAAGCTTTCTTT
CASGYTGDTEAFF
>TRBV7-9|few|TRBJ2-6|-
TGTGCCAGCAGCTTAGGTCAGGGGTCCGTCGGGGCCAACGTCCTGACTTTC
CASSLGQGSVGANVLTF
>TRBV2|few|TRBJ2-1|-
TGTGCCAGCAAAATTGAAGGGACTTCCAACAATGAGCAGTTCTTC
CASKIEGTSNNEQFF
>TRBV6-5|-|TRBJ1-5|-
TGTGCCAGCAGCGACGACAGTAGCAATCAGCCCCAGCATTTT
CASSDDSSNQPQHF